The 29 T cell receptor beta chains listed next were all sequenced from one sample in a study of beta chain features in type 1 diabetes. TCRB transcripts that were expressed got sequenced, as all of the isolated RNA had been reverse transcribed. The method was immunoSEQ multiplex PCR; TCRdb's version includes in-frame clones alone and lacks a portion of them. The sample yields about 660,000 clones, roughly an eighth seen once. Regarding the study as a whole: Moderate but significant shortening of TCRB CDR3s was recorded in all four CD4+ subsets from Type 1 diabetes patients.

These receptors have no known antigen. Specimen: naive CD4+ T cells from blood. These TCRs come from a man younger than 35 with type 1 diabetes.

The chain combines TRBV7-2 with TRBJ2-1; D uncertain. Germline loops: CDR1 SGHTA, CDR2 FQGNSA. The germline V and J ends were trimmed by 6 bases and 3 bases, with 12 bases remaining between them. CDR3 length: 14 amino acids. CDR3 sequence (DNA): TGTGCCAGCAGTCCAATGGGCGTCTACAATGAGCAGTTCTTC. It encodes CASSPMGVYNEQFF.

This clone has just a few counts. The chain links TRBV2 to TRBJ2-3, with D perhaps assigned TRBD1 or TRBD2 (5 bases each). This CDR3 contains 15 residues. Germline V gives CDR1 SNHLY, CDR2 FYNNEI. Trimming shortened V by 8 bases and J by 1 base, and 16 bases separated the two germline ends. The CDR3 region is CASGQYGGRTDTQYF. In DNA form, the CDR3 reads TGTGCCAGCGGCCAGTATGGGGGTCGCACAGATACGCAGTATTTT. Full variable domain (outside the CDR3, taken from reference TRBV2 and TRBJ2-3): EPEVTQTPSHQVTQMGQEVILRCVPISNHLYFYWYRQILGQKVEFLVSFYNNEISEKSEIFDDQFSVERPDGSNFTLKIRSTKLEDSAMYFCASGQYGGRTDTQYFGPGTRLTVL.

The chain recombines TRBV5-1 with TRBJ2-5; D remains unclear. Germline V gene data show CDR1 as SGHRS and CDR2 as YFSETQ. V lost 0 bases, J lost 4 bases, and 10 bases lay in between. CDR3 length: 14 amino acids. The CDR3 reads CASSLDGRRETQYF. The CDR3, as DNA: TGCGCCAGCAGCTTGGACGGCAGACGAGAGACCCAGTACTTC. The whole variable domain, remainder taken from reference TRBV5-1 and TRBJ2-5, is KAGVTQTPRYLIKTRGQQVTLSCSPISGHRSVSWYQQTPGQGLQFLFEYFSETQRNKGNFPGRFSGRQFSNSRSEMNVSTLELGDSALYLCASSLDGRRETQYFGPGTRLLVL.

Only a few counts were recorded for this clone. The chain employs TRBV9 and TRBJ2-3; 10 nucleotides agree with TRBD2. The CDR3 extends over 14 amino acids. From germline, CDR1 is SGDLS and CDR2 YYNGEE. V dropped 4 bases and J dropped 2; count of bases not matched to a gene: 1. The CDR3 loop reads CASSLAGVTDTQYF. The CDR3 nucleotides read TGTGCCAGCAGCCTAGCGGGAGTCACAGATACGCAGTATTTT.

This clone turned up a few times. The J gene is TRBJ2-4, the V gene TRBV9, with 8 positions matching TRBD1. The junction had 10 bases not matched to a gene; V was cut back by 0 bases and J by 8 bases. This CDR3 is built from 16 residues. Looked up from germline, CDR1 is SGDLS and CDR2 is YYNGEE. CDR3 protein: CASSVEPTGAGDIQYF. The CDR3 DNA follows: TGTGCCAGCAGCGTAGAACCGACAGGGGCAGGGGACATTCAGTACTTC. The complete variable domain, with remaining parts taken from reference TRBV9 and TRBJ2-4, reads DSGVTQTPKHLITATGQRVTLRCSPRSGDLSVYWYQQSLDQGLQFLIQYYNGEERAKGNILERFSAQQFPDLHSELNLSSLELGDSALYFCASSVEPTGAGDIQYFGAGTRLSVL.

This clone was detected only a few times. The genes are TRBV6-5 and TRBJ2-5; 9 bases align to TRBD1. Germline lookup yields CDR1 MNHEY and CDR2 SVGAGI. The J segment lost 3 bases and the V segment lost 5 bases, leaving 4 bases of the junction unmatched. CDR3 length equals 14 residues. CDR3 in amino acids: CASSPWDREETQYF. The DNA for the CDR3 is TGTGCCAGCAGTCCCTGGGACAGGGAAGAGACCCAGTACTTC.

The chain links TRBV5-1 to TRBJ1-2; TRBD1 aligns across 8 bases. The CDR3 consists of 15 residues. The V segment lost 4 bases and the J segment 8 bases; nucleotides outside the gene matches: 13. The germline V gene encodes CDR1 SGHRS and CDR2 YFSETQ. In DNA, the CDR3 is TGCGCCAGCAGCATTGAGGACAGGGTAGTAAAAGGCTACACCTTC. This codes for CASSIEDRVVKGYTF. The full variable domain, in which reference TRBV5-1 and TRBJ1-2 provide the parts outside the CDR3, is KAGVTQTPRYLIKTRGQQVTLSCSPISGHRSVSWYQQTPGQGLQFLFEYFSETQRNKGNFPGRFSGRQFSNSRSEMNVSTLELGDSALYLCASSIEDRVVKGYTFGSGTRLTVV.

The V and J genes are TRBV7-9 and TRBJ2-2, with D tentatively TRBD1 (5 bases). V was trimmed by 6 bases and J by 4 bases, leaving 18 bases between them. The V gene's germline CDR1 is SEHNR and CDR2 FQNEAQ (reference sequence). The CDR3 consists of 16 residues. In DNA form, the CDR3 reads TGTGCCAGCAGATTTGGAAGGGGTTCGGCCACCGGGGAGCTGTTTTTT. This sequence encodes CASRFGRGSATGELFF.

The table lists this clone with a few counts. The V gene is TRBV7-2, the J gene TRBJ2-2; no definite D call. Germline V gene sequence: CDR1 SGHTA, CDR2 FQGNSA. V was cut by 3 bases and J by 0 bases, with 8 bases left in between. This CDR3 has 15 residues. The CDR3 bases are TGTGCCAGCAGCTTCCGTCCGGCGAACACCGGGGAGCTGTTTTTT. It specifies CASSFRPANTGELFF. Full variable domain (remainder filled in from reference TRBV7-2 and TRBJ2-2): GAGVSQSPSNKVTEKGKDVELRCDPISGHTALYWYRQSLGQGLEFLIYFQGNSAPDKSGLPSDRFSAERTGGSVSTLTIQRTQQEDSAVYLCASSFRPANTGELFFGEGSRLTVL.

The CDR3 DNA is TGTGCCAGCAAAAAGCGGGGGGGCCTTGAGCAGTTCTTC. Translation: CASKKRGGLEQFF. This chain uses TRBV7-2 with TRBJ2-1, with 10 bases aligning to TRBD2. This CDR3 has 13 amino acids. Germline V lookup: CDR1 SGHTA, CDR2 FQGNSA. Unmatched junction bases numbered 6, after V lost 7 bases and J lost 9 bases. The variable domain in full, with the rest retrieved from reference TRBV7-2 and TRBJ2-1, is GAGVSQSPSNKVTEKGKDVELRCDPISGHTALYWYRQSLGQGLEFLIYFQGNSAPDKSGLPSDRFSAERTGGSVSTLTIQRTQQEDSAVYLCASKKRGGLEQFFGPGTRLTVL.

Points on this clone: Mismatch with germline at one junction end may stem from a read error. The chain joins TRBV6-1 to TRBJ2-5, with D uncertain. Germline V gene data show CDR1 as MNHNS and CDR2 as SASEGT. The CDR3 is made up of 13 amino acids. The CDR3 sequence is CASREGLGETQYF. CDR3 coding DNA: TGTGCCAGCAGGGAAGGGCTCGGAGAGACCCAGTACTTC.

This clone was seen more than once but under ten times. The chain uses TRBV30 and TRBJ1-5; D perhaps matches TRBD1 (6 bases). Looked up from germline, CDR1 is GTSNPN and CDR2 is SVGIG (reference sequence). This CDR3 contains 15 residues. Deletions cut 3 bases from V and 4 bases from J, with 16 bases between. The CDR3, as DNA: TGTGCCTGGAGCTCCCCCCTAACAGGGAATCAGCCCCAGCATTTT. This encodes CAWSSPLTGNQPQHF.

In this sample, this clone turned up a few times. The chain links TRBV9 to TRBJ2-1; 10 nucleotides align to TRBD2. J was trimmed by 12 bases and V by 5 bases; bases with no gene match: 8. This CDR3 spans 13 amino acids. Germline V CDR1 and CDR2: SGDLS, YYNGEE. The CDR3 DNA sequence: TGTGCCAGCAGTCTAACTAGCGGGGTTGTGCAGTTCTTC. Residues: CASSLTSGVVQFF. Complete variable domain (other parts from reference TRBV9 and TRBJ2-1): DSGVTQTPKHLITATGQRVTLRCSPRSGDLSVYWYQQSLDQGLQFLIQYYNGEERAKGNILERFSAQQFPDLHSELNLSSLELGDSALYFCASSLTSGVVQFFGPGTRLTVL.

This sequence joins TRBV29-1 and TRBJ2-3; 8 bases line up with TRBD2. Per germline, CDR1 SQVTM and CDR2 ANQGSEA. Trimming took 6 bases from V and 2 from J; bases not matched to a gene: 7. This CDR3 region has 14 residues. The CDR3, as DNA: TGCAGCGTGGAAACTAGCGGCTACACAGATACGCAGTATTTT. This sequence encodes CSVETSGYTDTQYF.

The V call is TRBV14, the J call TRBJ2-1; TRBD1 matches 9 bases. The CDR3 length is 16 residues. Per germline, CDR1 SGHDN and CDR2 FVKESK. V lost 3 bases, J lost 1 base, and 4 bases stayed unmatched. The CDR3 sequence is CASSHRTGESYNEQFF. The CDR3 nucleotides are TGTGCCAGCAGCCACCGGACAGGGGAGTCCTACAATGAGCAGTTCTTC.

This clone has more than one count but fewer than ten. The CDR3 reads CASSGRVQEAFF. DNA of the CDR3: TGTGCCAGCAGCGGCAGGGTTCAGGAAGCTTTCTTT. This rearrangement joins TRBV7-2 to TRBJ1-1, with a possible D match to TRBD1 (5 bases). Germline lookup yields CDR1 SGHTA and CDR2 FQGNSA. CDR3 size: 12 residues. V gave up 5 bases and J gave up 8 bases, with 12 bases separating them.

The V gene is TRBV7-2, the J gene TRBJ1-1; D unresolved. V was trimmed by 4 bases and J by 1 base, leaving 13 bases between them. CDR3 length: 15 residues. Per germline, CDR1 SGHTA and CDR2 FQGNSA. DNA of the CDR3: TGTGCCAGCAGCTCTGCTACCGGAGGGAACACTGAAGCTTTCTTT. Encoded protein: CASSSATGGNTEAFF.

This clone was observed a few times. Other DNA sequences in this sample translate to the same CDR3. The chain combines TRBV30 with TRBJ2-6; D unclear. CDR1 is GTSNPN, CDR2 SVGIG, per germline (reference sequence). The V and J ends lost 3 bases and 2 bases respectively, with 5 bases between them. This CDR3 has 13 amino acids. In DNA, the CDR3 is TGTGCCTGGAGGCAAGCTGGGGCCAACGTCCTGACTTTC. Translated: CAWRQAGANVLTF.

The chain employs TRBV6-5 and TRBJ1-1; D gene unclear. Germline lookup yields CDR1 MNHEY and CDR2 SVGAGI. Between the trimmed V and J ends, which lost 5 bases and 0 bases, there was a span of 10 bases. The length of the CDR3 is 14 residues. The CDR3 sequence: CASSPPNLNTEAFF. DNA of the CDR3: TGTGCCAGCAGTCCCCCCAATCTGAACACTGAAGCTTTCTTT.

The chain is built from TRBV30 and TRBJ1-4; D is unresolved. Germline V CDR1 and CDR2: GTSNPN, SVGIG (reference sequence). V lost 0 bases to trimming and J lost 8 bases, with 16 bases between them. The length of the CDR3 is 15 residues. CDR3 amino acids: CAWSVPESWREKLFF. CDR3 bases: TGTGCCTGGAGTGTACCGGAGAGTTGGCGGGAAAAACTGTTTTTT.

This chain links TRBV6-5 with TRBJ2-2; D gene unclear. This CDR3 spans 12 amino acids. V lost 7 bases, J lost 0 bases, and 3 bases lay in between. Germline loops: CDR1 MNHEY, CDR2 SVGAGI. CDR3 loop: CASIANTGELFF. CDR3 bases: TGTGCCAGCATCGCGAACACCGGGGAGCTGTTTTTT.

This clone was observed a few times. The rearrangement joins TRBV15 to TRBJ1-5; D is perhaps TRBD1 (6 bases). The CDR3 covers 15 residues. Deletions cut 1 base from V and 4 bases from J, with 11 bases between. CDR1 and CDR2 (germline): LNHNV, YYDKDF (reference sequence). The DNA for the CDR3 is TGTGCCACCAGCAGAGGTGACAGGCCGAATCAGCCCCAGCATTTT. Amino acid sequence: CATSRGDRPNQPQHF.

The genes are TRBV5-1 and TRBJ1-2; TRBD1 aligns across 7 bases. In germline, CDR1 is SGHRS, CDR2 YFSETQ. The CDR3 is 14 amino acids. The V and J ends lost 3 bases and 2 bases, in that order; junction bases with no gene match: 4. The CDR3 protein is CASSSVQGNYGYTF. The CDR3 DNA reads as TGCGCCAGCAGCTCAGTACAGGGGAACTATGGCTACACCTTC.

V usage is TRBV30 and J usage is TRBJ1-3; no reliable D call. The germline V and J ends were trimmed by 2 bases and 0 bases, with 11 bases remaining between them. Per germline, CDR1 GTSNPN and CDR2 SVGIG (reference sequence). The CDR3 runs 15 residues. CDR3 bases: TGTGCCTGGAGTCCAACAGCACGCTCTGGAAACACCATATATTTT. This encodes CAWSPTARSGNTIYF.

The V gene is TRBV6-6, the J gene TRBJ1-2; 7 positions match TRBD1. The CDR3 is made up of 15 amino acids. Losses at the gene ends were 2 bases for V and 0 bases for J; bases not matched to a gene: 3. In germline, CDR1 is MNHNY, CDR2 SVGAGI (reference sequence). CDR3 sequence (DNA): TGTGCCAGCAGTTACGACAGGGTTGCTAACTATGGCTACACCTTC. Its translation: CASSYDRVANYGYTF.

This clone has just a few counts. The rearrangement joins TRBV6-1 to TRBJ2-1; perhaps TRBD2 as D (5 bases). This CDR3 is 12 amino acids long. Germline CDR1 is MNHNS and CDR2 is SASEGT. V was clipped by 8 bases and J by 3 bases, with 8 bases between them. The CDR3 sequence is CASGRDYNEQFF. The CDR3 DNA follows: TGTGCCAGCGGCCGGGACTACAATGAGCAGTTCTTC.

This chain uses TRBV28 with TRBJ2-7; 15 bases align to TRBD2. The CDR3 extends over 14 amino acids. V gave up 8 bases and J gave up 13 bases; unmatched junction bases: 12. The germline V gene has CDR1 MDHEN and CDR2 SYDVKM. As DNA, the CDR3 is TGTGCCAGCGGTACCACGGGACTAGCGGGGGGACGATACTTC. Translation: CASGTTGLAGGRYF.

This clone was seen more than once but under ten times. J is TRBJ2-3 and V is TRBV5-1; 7 bases are a match to TRBD2. CDR1 is SGHRS, CDR2 YFSETQ, per germline. The trim removed 4 bases at V and 1 base at J, leaving 6 bases unmatched. CDR3 length equals 15 residues. Here the CDR3 DNA reads TGCGCCAGCAGCCTCAGCGGGGTGGGCACAGATACGCAGTATTTT. Translating gives CASSLSGVGTDTQYF.

This clone was counted only a few times. V is TRBV4-2 and J is TRBJ1-1; possibly TRBD1 for D (6 bases). The CDR3 length is 13 residues. Trimming shortened V by 6 bases and J by 5 bases, and 13 bases separated the two germline ends. Germline CDR1 LGHNA, CDR2 YNFKEQ. The CDR3 loop is CASRGGQETEAFF. The DNA for the CDR3 is TGTGCCAGCAGGGGGGGCCAAGAGACTGAAGCTTTCTTT.